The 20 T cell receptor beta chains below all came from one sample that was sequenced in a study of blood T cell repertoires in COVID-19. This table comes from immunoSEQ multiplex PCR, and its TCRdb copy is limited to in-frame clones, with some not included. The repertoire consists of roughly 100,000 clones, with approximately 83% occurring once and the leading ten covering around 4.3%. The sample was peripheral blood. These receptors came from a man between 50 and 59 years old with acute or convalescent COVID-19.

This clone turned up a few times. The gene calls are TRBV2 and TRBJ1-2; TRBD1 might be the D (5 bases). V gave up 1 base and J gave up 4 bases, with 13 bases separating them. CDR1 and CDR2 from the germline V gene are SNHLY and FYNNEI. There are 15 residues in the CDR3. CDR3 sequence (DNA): TGTGCCAGCAGTGAAGAACCTCCGACAGCCTATGGCTACACCTTC. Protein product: CASSEEPPTAYGYTF.

The CDR3 reads CASRGQGASSYEQYF. CDR3 coding DNA: TGTGCCAGCAGGGGACAGGGGGCCTCCTCCTACGAGCAGTACTTC. V and J are TRBV2 and TRBJ2-7, with 12 bases matching TRBD1. The CDR3 length is 15 residues. V was clipped by 6 bases and J by 0 bases; unmatched bases: 3. Germline V lookup: CDR1 SNHLY, CDR2 FYNNEI.

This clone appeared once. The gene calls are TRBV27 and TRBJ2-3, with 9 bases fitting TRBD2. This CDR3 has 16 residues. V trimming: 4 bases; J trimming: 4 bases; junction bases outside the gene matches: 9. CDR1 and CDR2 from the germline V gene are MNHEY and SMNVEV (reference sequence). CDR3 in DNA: TGTGCCAGCAGTTACCAGGGCGGGAGGGCCGCAGATACGCAGTATTTT. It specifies CASSYQGGRAADTQYF.

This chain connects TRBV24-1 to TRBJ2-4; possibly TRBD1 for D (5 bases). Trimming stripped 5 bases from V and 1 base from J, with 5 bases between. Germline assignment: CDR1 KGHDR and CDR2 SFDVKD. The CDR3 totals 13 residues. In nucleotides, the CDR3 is TGTGCCACCAGTGCAGGGGCCAAAAACATTCAGTACTTC. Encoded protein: CATSAGAKNIQYF.

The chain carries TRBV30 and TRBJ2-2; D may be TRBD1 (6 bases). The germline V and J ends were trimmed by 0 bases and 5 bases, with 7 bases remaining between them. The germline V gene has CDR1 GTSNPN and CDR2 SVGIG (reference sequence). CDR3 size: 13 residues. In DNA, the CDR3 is TGTGCCTGGAGTGTTAGGGGGACCGGGGAGCTGTTTTTT. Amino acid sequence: CAWSVRGTGELFF.

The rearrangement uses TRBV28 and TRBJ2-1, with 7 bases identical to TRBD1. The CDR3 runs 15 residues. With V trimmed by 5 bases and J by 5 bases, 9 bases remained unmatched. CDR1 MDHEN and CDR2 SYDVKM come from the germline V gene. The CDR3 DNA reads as TGTGCCAGCAGTCACGGACAGGTCGGGCACAATGAGCAGTTCTTC. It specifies CASSHGQVGHNEQFF.

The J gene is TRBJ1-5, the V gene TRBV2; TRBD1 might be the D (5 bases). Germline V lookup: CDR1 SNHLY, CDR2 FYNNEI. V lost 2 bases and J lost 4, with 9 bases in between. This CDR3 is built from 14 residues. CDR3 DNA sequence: TGTGCCAGCAGTGAAAGGCAGGGAAATCAGCCCCAGCATTTT. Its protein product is CASSERQGNQPQHF.

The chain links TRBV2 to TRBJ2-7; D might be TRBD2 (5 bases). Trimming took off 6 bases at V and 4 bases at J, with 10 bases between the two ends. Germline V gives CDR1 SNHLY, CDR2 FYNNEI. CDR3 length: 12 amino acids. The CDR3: CASRRVVYEQYF. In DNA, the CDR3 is TGTGCCAGCAGGCGGGTTGTTTACGAGCAGTACTTC.

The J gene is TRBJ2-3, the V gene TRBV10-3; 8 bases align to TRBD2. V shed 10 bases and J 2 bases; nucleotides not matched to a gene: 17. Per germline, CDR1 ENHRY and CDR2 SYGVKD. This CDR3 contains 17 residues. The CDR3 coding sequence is TGTGCCACCCGTGGGGTCTCGGCGGGGGGCCTCACAGATACGCAGTATTTT. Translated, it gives CATRGVSAGGLTDTQYF.

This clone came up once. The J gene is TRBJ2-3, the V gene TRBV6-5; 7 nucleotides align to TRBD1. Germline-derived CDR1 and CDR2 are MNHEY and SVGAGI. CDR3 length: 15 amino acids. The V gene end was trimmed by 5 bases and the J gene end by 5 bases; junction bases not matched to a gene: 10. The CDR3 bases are TGTGCCAGCAGTCAACGACAGGGTTGGGGAGATACGCAGTATTTT. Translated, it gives CASSQRQGWGDTQYF.

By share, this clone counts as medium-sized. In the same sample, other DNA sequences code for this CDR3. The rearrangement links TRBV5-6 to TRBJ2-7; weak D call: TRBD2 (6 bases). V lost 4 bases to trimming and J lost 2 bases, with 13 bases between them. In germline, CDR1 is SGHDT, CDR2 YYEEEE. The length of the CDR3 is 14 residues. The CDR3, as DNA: TGTGCCAGCAGCCGGGGAGGCGCGCCCTACGAGCAGTACTTC. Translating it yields CASSRGGAPYEQYF.

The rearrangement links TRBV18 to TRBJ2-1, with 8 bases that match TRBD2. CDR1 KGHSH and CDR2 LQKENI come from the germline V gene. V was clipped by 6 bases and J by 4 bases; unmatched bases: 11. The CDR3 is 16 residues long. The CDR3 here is CASSQVSGGQYNEQFF. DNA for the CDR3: TGTGCCAGCTCGCAAGTCAGCGGGGGCCAGTACAATGAGCAGTTCTTC.

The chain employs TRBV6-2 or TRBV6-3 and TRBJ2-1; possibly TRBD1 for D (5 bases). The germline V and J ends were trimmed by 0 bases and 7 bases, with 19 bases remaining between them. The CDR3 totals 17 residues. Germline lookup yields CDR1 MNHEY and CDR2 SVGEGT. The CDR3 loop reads CASSYSMSAAGSNEQFF. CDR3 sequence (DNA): TGTGCCAGCAGTTACTCGATGAGCGCAGCAGGGTCAAATGAGCAGTTCTTC.

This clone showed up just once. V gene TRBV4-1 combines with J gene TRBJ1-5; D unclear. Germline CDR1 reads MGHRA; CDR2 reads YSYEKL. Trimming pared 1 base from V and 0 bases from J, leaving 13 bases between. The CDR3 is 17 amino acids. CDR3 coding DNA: TGCGCCAGCAGCCAAGGCCGGAGACCGAATAGCAATCAGCCCCAGCATTTT. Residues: CASSQGRRPNSNQPQHF.

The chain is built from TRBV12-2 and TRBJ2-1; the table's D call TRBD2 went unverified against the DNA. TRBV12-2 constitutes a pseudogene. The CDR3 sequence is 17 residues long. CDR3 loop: CASRFFLGGRALYEQFF. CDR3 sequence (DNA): TGTGCAAGTCGCTTCTTTCTGGGCGGGAGGGCCCTCTATGAGCAGTTCTTC.

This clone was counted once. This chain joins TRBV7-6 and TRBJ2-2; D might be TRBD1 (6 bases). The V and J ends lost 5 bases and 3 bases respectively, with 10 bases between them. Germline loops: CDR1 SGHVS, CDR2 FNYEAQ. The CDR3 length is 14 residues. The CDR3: CASSPHRDTGELFF. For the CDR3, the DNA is TGTGCCAGCAGCCCCCACAGGGACACCGGGGAGCTGTTTTTT.

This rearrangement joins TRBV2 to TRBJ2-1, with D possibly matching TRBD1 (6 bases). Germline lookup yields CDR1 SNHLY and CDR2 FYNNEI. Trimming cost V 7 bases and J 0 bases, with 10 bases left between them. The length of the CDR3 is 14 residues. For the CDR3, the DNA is TGTGCCAGCACCTCGGACAGCTCCTACAATGAGCAGTTCTTC. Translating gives CASTSDSSYNEQFF.

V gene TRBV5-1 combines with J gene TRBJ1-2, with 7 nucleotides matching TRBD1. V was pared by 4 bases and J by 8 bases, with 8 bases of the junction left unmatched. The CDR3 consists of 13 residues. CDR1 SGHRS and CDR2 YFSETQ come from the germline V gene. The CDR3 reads CASSPTGTDGYTF. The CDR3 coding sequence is TGCGCCAGCAGCCCAACGGGGACAGACGGCTACACCTTC. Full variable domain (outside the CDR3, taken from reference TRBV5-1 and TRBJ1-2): KAGVTQTPRYLIKTRGQQVTLSCSPISGHRSVSWYQQTPGQGLQFLFEYFSETQRNKGNFPGRFSGRQFSNSRSEMNVSTLELGDSALYLCASSPTGTDGYTFGSGTRLTVV.

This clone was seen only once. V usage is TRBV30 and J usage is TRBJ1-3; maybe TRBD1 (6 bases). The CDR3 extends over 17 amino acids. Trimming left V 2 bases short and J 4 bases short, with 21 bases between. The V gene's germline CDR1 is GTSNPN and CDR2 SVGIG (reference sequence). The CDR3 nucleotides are TGTGCCTGGAGTACCGGGTTCGGGGGGCGGTCGGGAAACACCATATATTTT. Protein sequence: CAWSTGFGGRSGNTIYF.

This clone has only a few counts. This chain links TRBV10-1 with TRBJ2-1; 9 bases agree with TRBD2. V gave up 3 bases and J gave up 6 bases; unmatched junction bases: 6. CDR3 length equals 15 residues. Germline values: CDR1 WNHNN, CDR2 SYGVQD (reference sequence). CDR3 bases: TGCGCCAGCAGTGAAGTTAGCGGGAGTGGCAATGAGCAGTTCTTC. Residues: CASSEVSGSGNEQFF.